The TCR beta chain under discussion was sequenced for a study of T cell changes during pregnancy in multiple sclerosis. The assay was immunoSEQ multiplex PCR, and TCRdb's table has in-frame clones only and misses some. The sample consists of fewer than 50,000 clones, approximately 90% of them appearing once. The V gene's germline CDR1 is PRHDT and CDR2 FYEKMQ (reference sequence). The CDR3 runs 15 residues. V dropped 5 bases and J dropped 0 bases, with 13 bases sitting between them. The clonotype comes from a female donor with multiple sclerosis, enrolled in a pregnancy study. The material was CD8+ T cells from peripheral blood mononuclear cells, obtained after pregnancy. The V and J genes are TRBV13 and TRBJ1-1; weak D call: TRBD1 (5 bases). The CDR3 nucleotides are TGTGCCAGCAGCGCAGACGGGGGGATGAACACTGAAGCTTTCTTT. This sequence encodes CASSADGGMNTEAFF.